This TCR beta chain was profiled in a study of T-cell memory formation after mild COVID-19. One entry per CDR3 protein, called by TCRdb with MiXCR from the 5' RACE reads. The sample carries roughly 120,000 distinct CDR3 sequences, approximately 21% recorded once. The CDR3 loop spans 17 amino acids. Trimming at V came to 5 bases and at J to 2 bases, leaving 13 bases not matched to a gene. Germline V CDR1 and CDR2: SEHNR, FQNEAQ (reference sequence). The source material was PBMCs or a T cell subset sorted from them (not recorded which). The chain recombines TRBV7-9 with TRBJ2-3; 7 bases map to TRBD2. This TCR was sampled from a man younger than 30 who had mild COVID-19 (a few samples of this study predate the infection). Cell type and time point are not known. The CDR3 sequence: CASSARQREAPTDTQYF. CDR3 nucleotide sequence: TGTGCCAGCAGCGCAAGACAACGGGAGGCCCCCACAGATACGCAGTATTTT.